This TCR beta chain was recorded in a study of blood T cell repertoires in COVID-19. Sequencing used immunoSEQ multiplex PCR; TCRdb keeps in-frame clones, though not all of them. The repertoire includes about 75,000 clones, under 80% of them detected once, and 2.6% sits in the top ten. CDR3 length: 17 amino acids. J gave up 2 bases and V 0 bases, and 2 bases lay outside the gene matches. Germline loops: CDR1 LGHNA, CDR2 YSLEER. V and J are TRBV4-3 and TRBJ2-2, with 11 positions matching TRBD2. The receptor's source is a human donor with acute or convalescent COVID-19. The donor label of this sample is uncertain. The sample comprised peripheral blood. This CDR3 is CASSQDSGRVNTGELFF. CDR3 coding DNA: TGCGCCAGCAGCCAAGATAGCGGGAGGGTCAACACCGGGGAGCTGTTTTTT.